Sequencing of this T cell receptor beta chain was carried out in a study of shared clonotypes between healthy human individuals. Study context: Per-donor plates numbered three CD4 naive, three CD4 memory, two CD8 naive and one CD8 memory. General study findings and limits: Naive subsets generally had larger estimated richness than memory subsets.

Authors' methods: Filtering differed since immunoSEQ provided only junctions, with no quality scores. TCRdb's table, derived via immunoSEQ multiplex PCR, lists solely in-frame clones and lacks some. V and J calls and clone size are copied from that table; D and trimming were computed from the DNA. The table shows about 2.1 million clones, with just under 95% occurring only once. A note on this clone: Antigen unknown.

Terminally differentiated effector memory CD45RA+ cells were excluded from the naive CD8 cells, which were CD45RO-negative and positively selected for CCR7. Healthy HIV-negative adults without recent acute infections or vaccinations served as donors. The ends lost 2 bases at V and 5 bases at J; junction bases unmatched: 10. Per germline, CDR1 SGDLS and CDR2 YYNGEE. CDR3 length equals 16 residues. The receptor comes from a man younger than 30 in good health. Some clones in this sample may be carry-over from other donors' samples. V usage is TRBV9 and J usage is TRBJ2-1, with 7 bases matching TRBD2. Sequences were obtained from naive CD8+ T cells from PBMCs. The CDR3 DNA reads as TGTGCCAGCAGCGTTAGCTCCAGCGGGGACCACAATGAGCAGTTCTTC. It codes for CASSVSSSGDHNEQFF.